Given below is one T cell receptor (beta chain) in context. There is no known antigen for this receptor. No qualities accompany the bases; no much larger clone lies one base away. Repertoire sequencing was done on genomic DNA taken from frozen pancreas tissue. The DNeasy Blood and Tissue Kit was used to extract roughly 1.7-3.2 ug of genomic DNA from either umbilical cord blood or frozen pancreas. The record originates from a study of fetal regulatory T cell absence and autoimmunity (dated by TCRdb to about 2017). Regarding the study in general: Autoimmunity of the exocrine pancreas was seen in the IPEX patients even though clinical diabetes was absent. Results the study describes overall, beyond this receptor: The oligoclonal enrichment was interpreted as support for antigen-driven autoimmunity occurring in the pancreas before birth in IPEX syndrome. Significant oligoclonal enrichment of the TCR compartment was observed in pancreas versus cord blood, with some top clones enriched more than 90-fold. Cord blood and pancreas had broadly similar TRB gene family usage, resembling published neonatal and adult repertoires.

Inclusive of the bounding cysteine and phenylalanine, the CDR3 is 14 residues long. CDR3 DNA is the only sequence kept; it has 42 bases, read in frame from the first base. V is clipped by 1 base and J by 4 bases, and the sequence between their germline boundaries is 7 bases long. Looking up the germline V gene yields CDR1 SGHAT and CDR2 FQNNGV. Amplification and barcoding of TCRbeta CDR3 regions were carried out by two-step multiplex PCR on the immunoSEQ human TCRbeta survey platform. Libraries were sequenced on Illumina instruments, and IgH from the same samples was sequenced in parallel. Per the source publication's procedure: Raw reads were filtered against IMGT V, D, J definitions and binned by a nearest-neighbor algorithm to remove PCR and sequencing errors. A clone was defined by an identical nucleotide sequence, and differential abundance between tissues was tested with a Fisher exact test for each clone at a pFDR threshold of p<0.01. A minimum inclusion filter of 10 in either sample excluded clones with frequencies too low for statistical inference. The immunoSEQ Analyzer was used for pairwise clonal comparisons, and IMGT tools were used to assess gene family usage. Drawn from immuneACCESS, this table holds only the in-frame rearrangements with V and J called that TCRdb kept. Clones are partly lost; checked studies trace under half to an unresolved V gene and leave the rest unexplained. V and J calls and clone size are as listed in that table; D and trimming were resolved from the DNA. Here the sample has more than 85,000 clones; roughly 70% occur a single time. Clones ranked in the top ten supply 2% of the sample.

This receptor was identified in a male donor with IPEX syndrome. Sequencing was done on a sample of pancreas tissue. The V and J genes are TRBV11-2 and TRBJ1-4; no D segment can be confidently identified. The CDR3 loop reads CASSLARLNEKLFF. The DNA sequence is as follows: TGTGCCAGCAGCTTAGCACGACTTAATGAAAAACTGTTTTTT.